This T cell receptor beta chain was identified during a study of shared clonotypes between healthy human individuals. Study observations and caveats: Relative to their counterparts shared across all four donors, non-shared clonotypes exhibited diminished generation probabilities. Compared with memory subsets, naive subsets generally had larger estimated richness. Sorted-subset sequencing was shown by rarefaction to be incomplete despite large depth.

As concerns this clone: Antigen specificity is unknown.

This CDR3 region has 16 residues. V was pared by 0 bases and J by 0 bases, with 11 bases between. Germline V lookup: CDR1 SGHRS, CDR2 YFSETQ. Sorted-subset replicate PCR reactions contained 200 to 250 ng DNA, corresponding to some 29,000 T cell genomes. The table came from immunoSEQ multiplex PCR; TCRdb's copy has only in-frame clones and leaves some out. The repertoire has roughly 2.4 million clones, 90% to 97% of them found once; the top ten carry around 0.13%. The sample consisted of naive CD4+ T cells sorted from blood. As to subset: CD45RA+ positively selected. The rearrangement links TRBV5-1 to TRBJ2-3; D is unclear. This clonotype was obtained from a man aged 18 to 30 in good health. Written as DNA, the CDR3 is TGCGCCAGCAGCTTGGACGGCTTAACTAGCACAGATACGCAGTATTTT. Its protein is CASSLDGLTSTDTQYF.